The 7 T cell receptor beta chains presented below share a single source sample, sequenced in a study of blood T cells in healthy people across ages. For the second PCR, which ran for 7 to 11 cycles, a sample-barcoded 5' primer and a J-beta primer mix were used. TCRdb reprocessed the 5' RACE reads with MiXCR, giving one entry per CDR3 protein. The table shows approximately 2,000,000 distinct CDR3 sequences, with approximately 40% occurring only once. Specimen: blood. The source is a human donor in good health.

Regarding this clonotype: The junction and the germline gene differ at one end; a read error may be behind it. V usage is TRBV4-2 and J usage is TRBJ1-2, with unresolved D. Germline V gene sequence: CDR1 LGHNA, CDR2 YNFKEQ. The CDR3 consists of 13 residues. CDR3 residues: CASSQGLLIGCTF. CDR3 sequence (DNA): TGTGCCAGCAGCCAAGGGCTACTTATTGGCTGCACCTTC.

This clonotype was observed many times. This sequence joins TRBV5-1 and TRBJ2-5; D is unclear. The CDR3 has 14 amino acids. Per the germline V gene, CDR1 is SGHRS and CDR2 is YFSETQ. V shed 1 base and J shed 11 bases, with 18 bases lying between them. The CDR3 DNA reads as TGCGCCAGCAGCTTGAGGCAGACTTACGATGAGCAGTACTTC. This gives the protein CASSLRQTYDEQYF.

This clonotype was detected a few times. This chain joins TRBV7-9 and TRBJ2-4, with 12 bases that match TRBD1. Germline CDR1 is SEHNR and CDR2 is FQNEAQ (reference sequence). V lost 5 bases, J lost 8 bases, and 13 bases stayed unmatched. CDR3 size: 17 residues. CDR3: CASSNRRGTGGGDIQYF. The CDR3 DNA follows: TGTGCCAGCAGCAACCGAAGAGGGACAGGGGGCGGGGACATTCAGTACTTC.

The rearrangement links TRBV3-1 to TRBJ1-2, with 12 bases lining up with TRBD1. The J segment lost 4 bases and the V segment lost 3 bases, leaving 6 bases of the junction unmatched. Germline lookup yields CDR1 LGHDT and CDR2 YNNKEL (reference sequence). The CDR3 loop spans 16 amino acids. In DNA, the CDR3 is TGTGCCAGCAGCCAGATACCGGGACAGGGGGCCTATGGCTACACCTTC. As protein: CASSQIPGQGAYGYTF.

CDR3: CSVRERPYGQFF. DNA of the CDR3: TGCAGCGTTCGGGAACGTCCGTATGGGCAGTTCTTC. The rearrangement links TRBV29-1 to TRBJ2-1, with D perhaps TRBD2 (5 bases). V was trimmed by 5 bases and J by 12 bases, leaving 17 bases between them. Germline assignment: CDR1 SQVTM and CDR2 ANQGSEA. There are 12 residues in the CDR3.

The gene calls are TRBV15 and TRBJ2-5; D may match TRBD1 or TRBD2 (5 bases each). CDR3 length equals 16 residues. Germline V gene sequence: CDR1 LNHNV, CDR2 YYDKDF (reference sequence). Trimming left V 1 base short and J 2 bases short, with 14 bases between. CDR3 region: CATSRALGTAQETQYF. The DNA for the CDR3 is TGTGCCACCAGCAGAGCCCTAGGGACCGCTCAAGAGACCCAGTACTTC.

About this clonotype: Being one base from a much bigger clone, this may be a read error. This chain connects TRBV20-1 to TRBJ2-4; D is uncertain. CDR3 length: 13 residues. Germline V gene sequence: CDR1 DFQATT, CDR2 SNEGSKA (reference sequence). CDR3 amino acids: CSQPGLTKNIQYF. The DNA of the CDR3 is TGCAGCCAGCCGGGCCTCACCAAAAACATTCAGTACTTC.